These T cell receptor beta chains were read from a single sample in a study of control samples from healthy donors and cancer patients. Clones were sequenced by immunoSEQ multiplex PCR, and TCRdb holds only the in-frame ones, with some missing. Of about 160,000 clones detected, around 96% appear once; the ten largest clones hold 0.85% to 1.3%. The specimen sequenced was blood. These receptors were collected from a woman aged 30 to 39 in good health. Both conserved end residues are part of each CDR3. A D gene is named only where the DNA matches it firmly. The size entry is marked missing in some rows and otherwise reads once, few, many or a size class.

clone size	D gene	V gene	J gene	CDR3 protein	CDR3 DNA
NA	NA	TRBV3-1/TRBV3-2	TRBJ2-7	CASSPNSGRLHF	TGTGCCAGCAGCCCGAATTCGGGGCGACTCCACTTC
NA	TRBD1	TRBV25-1	TRBJ1-5	CASRGQGVGNQPQHF	TGTGCCAGCAGGGGACAGGGGGTGGGCAATCAGCCCCAGCATTTT
NA	TRBD1	TRBV3-1/TRBV3-2	TRBJ2-5	CASSIIVSGGRETQYF	TGTGCCAGCAGTATCATAGTTTCAGGGGGTCGGGAGACCCAGTACTTC
NA	NA	TRBV4-1	TRBJ1-5	CASSQEMRDQPQHF	TGCGCCAGCAGCCAAGAAATGAGGGATCAGCCCCAGCATTTT
NA	NA	TRBV12-3/TRBV12-4	TRBJ2-3	CASSLTSTDTQYF	TGTGCCAGCAGTTTAACCTCCACAGATACGCAGTATTTT
NA	TRBD1	TRBV6-5	TRBJ2-2	CASSYSTGSGELFF	TGTGCCAGCAGTTACTCGACAGGGTCCGGGGAGCTGTTTTTT
NA	NA	TRBV19	TRBJ1-1	CASSINKPGNTEAFF	TGTGCCAGTAGTATCAACAAACCAGGGAACACTGAAGCTTTCTTT
NA	NA	TRBV19	TRBJ2-3	CASSMSGATSTDTQYF	TGTGCCAGTAGTATGTCTGGCGCTACGAGCACAGATACGCAGTATTTT
NA	TRBD2	TRBV7-9	TRBJ2-1	CASSLLGLADEQFF	TGTGCCAGCAGCCTATTGGGACTAGCGGATGAGCAGTTCTTC
NA	TRBD2	TRBV29-1	TRBJ2-7	CSVGTSRDYEQYF	TGCAGCGTTGGGACTAGTAGGGACTACGAGCAGTACTTC
NA	TRBD2	TRBV3-1/TRBV3-2	TRBJ2-1	CASSRVSGRAIDNEQFF	TGTGCCAGCAGCCGGGTTAGCGGGAGGGCCATCGACAATGAGCAGTTCTTC
NA	NA	TRBV27	TRBJ2-7	CASSFSPDNYEQYF	TGTGCCAGCAGTTTTAGCCCTGACAACTACGAGCAGTACTTC
NA	TRBD1	TRBV29-1	TRBJ1-2	CSVSTWTGGLIRGGYTF	TGCAGCGTCTCAACTTGGACAGGGGGCTTAATCCGGGGTGGCTACACCTTC
NA	NA	TRBV5-1	TRBJ2-7	CASSQQGRGIYEQYF	TGCGCCAGCAGCCAACAGGGGAGGGGCATTTACGAGCAGTACTTC
once	NA	TRBV24-1	TRBJ2-3	CATSDLLRDTQYF	TGTGCCACCAGTGATTTGCTGCGGGATACGCAGTATTTT
once	TRBD2	TRBV19	TRBJ2-1	CASRILAGEANEQFF	TGTGCCAGCCGCATTCTAGCGGGAGAAGCGAATGAGCAGTTCTTC
NA	TRBD1	TRBV19	TRBJ2-7	CASRDRGRTSYEQYF	TGTGCCAGTAGAGACAGGGGGAGGACCTCCTACGAGCAGTACTTC
NA	NA	TRBV18	TRBJ1-5	CASSPMRGGISNQPQHF	TGTGCCAGCTCGCCTATGAGAGGGGGGATCTCCAATCAGCCCCAGCATTTT
NA	NA	TRBV5-6	TRBJ2-1	CASSPNPSGPPGDEQFF	TGTGCCAGCAGCCCTAACCCCTCGGGACCCCCAGGGGATGAGCAGTTCTTC
NA	NA	TRBV5-5	TRBJ1-1	CASSGTATEAFF	TGTGCCAGCAGCGGTACAGCCACTGAAGCTTTCTTT
NA	NA	TRBV29-1	TRBJ1-1	CSVEGNTEAFF	TGCAGCGTTGAGGGGAACACTGAAGCTTTCTTT
NA	TRBD1	TRBV5-1	TRBJ2-6	CASSLEQGGPGANVLTF	TGCGCCAGCAGCTTGGAACAGGGGGGTCCTGGGGCCAACGTCCTGACTTTC
NA	TRBD1	TRBV18	TRBJ2-7	CASAPGQGINEQYF	TGTGCCAGCGCCCCGGGACAGGGGATAAACGAGCAGTACTTC
NA	NA	TRBV7-9	TRBJ2-3	CASSRGPRTDTQYF	TGTGCCAGCAGCCGCGGGCCACGCACAGATACGCAGTATTTT
NA	NA	TRBV13	TRBJ2-4	CASSPQLAKNIQYF	TGTGCCAGCAGCCCACAGTTAGCCAAAAACATTCAGTACTTC
NA	NA	TRBV28	TRBJ2-7	CASSFLGQPSQYF	TGTGCCAGCAGTTTTCTAGGGCAGCCCTCGCAGTACTTC
NA	TRBD1	TRBV7-8	TRBJ2-7	CASSSQGAYEQYF	TGTGCCAGCAGCTCACAGGGGGCCTACGAGCAGTACTTC